The 23 T cell receptor beta chains given below trace back to one sample, sequenced in a study of cytomegalovirus exposure and HLA in healthy donors. The PCR was carried out with 60 Vbeta primers and 13 Jbeta primers. Generated by immunoSEQ multiplex PCR, the TCRdb table keeps only in-frame clones and is missing some. The sample contains some 120,000 clones, roughly 80% of which appear only once. Sequenced input: PBMCs. These receptors were taken from a man between 18 and 29 years old in good health and CMV-seronegative.

The chain is built from TRBV6-1 and TRBJ2-1; 10 bases match TRBD2. V trimming: 4 bases; J trimming: 3 bases; junction bases outside the gene matches: 9. The germline V gene encodes CDR1 MNHNS and CDR2 SASEGT. The CDR3 extends over 17 amino acids. DNA of the CDR3: TGTGCCAGCAGTGCCTCCCCCGGGACTAGCGTCTACAATGAGCAGTTCTTC. Residues: CASSASPGTSVYNEQFF.

V usage is TRBV2 and J usage is TRBJ1-2; D unclear. This CDR3 is built from 16 residues. Germline V gives CDR1 SNHLY, CDR2 FYNNEI. V was pared by 7 bases and J by 4 bases, with 22 bases between. CDR3: CASTIQGGRTFYGYTF. Written as DNA, the CDR3 is TGTGCCAGCACCATCCAAGGAGGGAGGACCTTCTATGGCTACACCTTC.

V is TRBV5-1 and J is TRBJ2-1; 11 positions agree with TRBD2. Trimming cost V 3 bases and J 8 bases; bases outside gene matches: 7. This CDR3 is built from 15 residues. From germline, CDR1 is SGHRS and CDR2 YFSETQ. CDR3 nucleotide sequence: TGCGCCAGCAGCTCTATAGCGGGGGGGAGGGATGAGCAGTTCTTC. Protein sequence: CASSSIAGGRDEQFF.

J is TRBJ2-7 and V is TRBV7-9; D call uncertain. This CDR3 has 12 residues. V was shortened by 5 bases and J by 7 bases, with 12 bases between the two germline ends. In germline, CDR1 is SEHNR, CDR2 FQNEAQ (reference sequence). CDR3 amino acids: CASSPQAIEQYF. The DNA of the CDR3 is TGTGCCAGCAGCCCCCAGGCCATAGAGCAGTACTTC.

The gene calls are TRBV6-5 and TRBJ2-1, with 9 positions matching TRBD1. Germline trimming cut 6 bases from V and 16 bases from J; bases unmatched to any gene: 7. Germline assignment: CDR1 MNHEY and CDR2 SVGAGI. There are 11 residues in the CDR3. In nucleotides, the CDR3 is TGTGCCAGCAGAACACAGGGGGCAGAATTCTTC. It encodes CASRTQGAEFF.

The chain has TRBV11-1 and TRBJ1-1; 8 bases match TRBD1. The V gene's germline CDR1 is SGHAT and CDR2 FQDESV (reference sequence). The CDR3 extends over 16 amino acids. Trimming removed 1 base from V and 5 bases from J; junction bases left unmatched: 9. CDR3 DNA: TGTGCCAGCAGCTTAGACCGGACAGGGCCGAGGACTGAAGCTTTCTTT. As protein: CASSLDRTGPRTEAFF.

This chain joins TRBV6-1 and TRBJ1-1; possible D gene TRBD1, 5 bases. The germline V gene has CDR1 MNHNS and CDR2 SASEGT. Trimming stripped 5 bases from V and 7 bases from J, with 5 bases between. CDR3 length equals 10 residues. The CDR3 sequence: CASSTGEAFF. The CDR3 DNA follows: TGTGCCAGCAGTACAGGTGAAGCTTTCTTT.

The chain is built from TRBV7-3 and TRBJ1-2; no reliable D call. Trimming stripped 2 bases from V and 6 bases from J, with 10 bases between. CDR3 length: 13 amino acids. Germline V gives CDR1 SGHTA, CDR2 FQGTGA. The CDR3 DNA reads as TGTGCCAGCAGCTTATTAGACGGAGATGGCTACACCTTC. Protein sequence: CASSLLDGDGYTF.

A word on this clone: In the same sample, other DNA sequences code for this CDR3. The gene calls are TRBV5-1 and TRBJ1-1, with D possibly TRBD1 on 5 matching bases. In germline, CDR1 is SGHRS, CDR2 YFSETQ. With 1 base removed from V and 0 bases from J, the gap between germline ends came to 7 bases. The CDR3 consists of 14 residues. The CDR3 sequence: CASSLQGMNTEAFF. In DNA, the CDR3 is TGCGCCAGCAGCTTGCAGGGTATGAACACTGAAGCTTTCTTT.

J is TRBJ2-7 and V is TRBV6-9, with D unclear. CDR3 size: 11 residues. V gave up 8 bases and J gave up 1 base, with 6 bases separating them. Germline V gene sequence: CDR1 MNHGY, CDR2 SVAAGI. DNA of the CDR3: TGTGCCAGCCCCACTTCCTACGAGCAGTACTTC. Its translation: CASPTSYEQYF.

CDR3 nucleotides: TGTGCCAGCAGGGCCGGGACAGGGGGCTTGAGCTACACCTTC. Translating gives CASRAGTGGLSYTF. The V gene is TRBV27, the J gene TRBJ1-2, with TRBD1 matching over 12 bases. With V trimmed by 6 bases and J by 9 bases, 8 bases remained unmatched. CDR1 is MNHEY and CDR2 is SMNVEV in the germline V gene (reference sequence). The CDR3 is 14 amino acids.

This clone was seen a few times. V and J are TRBV20-1 and TRBJ2-7, with a tentative D call TRBD1 (6 bases). This CDR3 comprises 11 residues. Trimming pared 6 bases from V and 4 bases from J, leaving 10 bases between. Germline-derived CDR1 and CDR2 are DFQATT and SNEGSKA (reference sequence). CDR3 in DNA: TGCAGTGCGGATGGACAGTACGAGCAGTACTTC. Its translation is CSADGQYEQYF.

The chain carries TRBV4-3 and TRBJ2-5; 8 nucleotides align to TRBD2. This CDR3 is built from 17 residues. Germline loops: CDR1 LGHNA, CDR2 YSLEER. Trimming cost V 0 bases and J 5 bases; bases outside gene matches: 11. Here the CDR3 reads CASSQDRNAGGAETQYF. DNA for the CDR3: TGCGCCAGCAGCCAAGATCGGAATGCGGGGGGCGCGGAGACCCAGTACTTC.

The chain joins TRBV7-2 to TRBJ1-1; tentative D call: TRBD1 (5 bases). The CDR3 runs 14 residues. Germline-derived CDR1 and CDR2 are SGHTA and FQGNSA. Trimming stripped 1 base from V and 8 bases from J, with 14 bases between. The chain's CDR3 is CASSLVTVSGEAFF. As DNA, the CDR3 is TGTGCCAGCAGCTTAGTTACGGTCTCAGGGGAAGCTTTCTTT.

The chain has TRBV11-2 and TRBJ1-2; 7 bases fit TRBD1. Per germline, CDR1 SGHAT and CDR2 FQNNGV. The CDR3 spans 16 residues. Trimming at V came to 3 bases and at J to 4 bases, leaving 11 bases not matched to a gene. CDR3 sequence reads: CASSLPSGTATYGYTF. For the CDR3, the DNA is TGTGCCAGCAGCTTGCCTTCCGGGACAGCTACCTATGGCTACACCTTC.

The chain joins TRBV7-6 to TRBJ1-1, with D perhaps matching TRBD1 (6 bases). Trimming took 4 bases from V and 5 from J, leaving 14 bases between them. This CDR3 has 14 residues. Looked up from germline, CDR1 is SGHVS and CDR2 is FNYEAQ. The CDR3 reads CASSSTGLSTEAFF. The CDR3 bases are TGTGCCAGCAGCTCGACAGGCCTTTCGACTGAAGCTTTCTTT.

V gene TRBV19 combines with J gene TRBJ1-3; D may be TRBD1 (6 bases). Germline assignment: CDR1 LNHDA and CDR2 SQIVND (reference sequence). V shed 1 base and J shed 2 bases, with 12 bases lying between them. CDR3 length: 16 residues. Here the CDR3 reads CASSIGQGLAGNTIYF. In DNA, the CDR3 is TGTGCCAGTAGTATAGGGCAGGGGCTCGCTGGAAACACCATATATTTT.

The chain is built from TRBV11-2 and TRBJ2-7; TRBD2 aligns across 11 bases. There are 16 residues in the CDR3. Trimming removed 2 bases from V and 0 bases from J; junction bases left unmatched: 3. Germline loops: CDR1 SGHAT, CDR2 FQNNGV. CDR3 nucleotides: TGTGCCAGCAGCTTAACTAGCGGGGGTGCCTCCTACGAGCAGTACTTC. This codes for CASSLTSGGASYEQYF. The full variable domain, completed using reference TRBV11-2 and TRBJ2-7, is EAGVAQSPRYKIIEKRQSVAFWCNPISGHATLYWYQQILGQGPKLLIQFQNNGVVDDSQLPKDRFSAERLKGVDSTLKIQPAKLEDSAVYLCASSLTSGGASYEQYFGPGTRLTVT.

The chain employs TRBV7-9 and TRBJ2-5, with a possible D match to TRBD1 (6 bases). Trimming took off 5 bases at V and 4 bases at J, with 14 bases between the two ends. CDR3 length: 14 amino acids. Germline-derived CDR1 and CDR2 are SEHNR and FQNEAQ (reference sequence). The CDR3 sequence: CASSPRTAAETQYF. CDR3 in DNA: TGTGCCAGCAGCCCGCGGACAGCCGCAGAGACCCAGTACTTC.

A single count supports this clone. The chain joins TRBV5-4 to TRBJ2-1, with 7 nucleotides matching TRBD1. The ends lost 4 bases at V and 1 base at J; junction bases unmatched: 8. Germline V gene lookup returns CDR1 SGHNT and CDR2 YYREEE (reference sequence). The CDR3 is 16 residues long. The CDR3 loop reads CASSPTRGLSYNEQFF. CDR3 DNA: TGTGCCAGCAGCCCGACGAGGGGGCTATCCTACAATGAGCAGTTCTTC.

V and J are TRBV5-1 and TRBJ2-6; D possibly corresponds to TRBD1 (6 bases). Trimming took off 1 base at V and 6 bases at J, with 14 bases between the two ends. Per the germline V gene, CDR1 is SGHRS and CDR2 is YFSETQ. The CDR3 loop spans 16 amino acids. Written as DNA, the CDR3 is TGCGCCAGCAGCTTGTACAGGGACCTTCAGGCCAACGTCCTGACTTTC. It translates to CASSLYRDLQANVLTF.

This clone was detected a few times. The chain joins TRBV2 to TRBJ2-7, with TRBD1 as a possible D gene (6 bases). This CDR3 is built from 12 residues. CDR1 and CDR2 from the germline V gene are SNHLY and FYNNEI. V was cut by 6 bases and J by 3 bases, with 9 bases left in between. Written as DNA, the CDR3 is TGTGCCAGCAGGGGGGCCCGCTACGAGCAGTACTTC. Its protein is CASRGARYEQYF.

The genes are TRBV16 and TRBJ1-2, with D perhaps TRBD1 (5 bases). Germline-derived CDR1 and CDR2 are KGHSY and FQNENV. Trimming took 4 bases from V and 3 from J, leaving 12 bases between them. The CDR3 covers 14 residues. CDR3 in DNA: TGTGCCAGCAGCCGTCGGGACTGGGACTATGGCTACACCTTC. Its protein product is CASSRRDWDYGYTF.